These T cell receptor beta chains were read from a single sample in a study of blood T cell repertoires in COVID-19. Sequenced by immunoSEQ multiplex PCR; TCRdb stores in-frame clones only, minus some. This repertoire shows some 170,000 clones, approximately 88% found once; its top ten account for approximately 1.4%. Specimen: peripheral blood. The receptors were sampled from a woman aged 45 to 65 with acute or convalescent COVID-19. The CDR3 runs from the conserved cysteine through the conserved F or W. A D gene is named only where the DNA matches it firmly. The size of a clone is reported for some rows only, either as once, few or many, or as a class for expanded clones.

TRBV6-5	14	.	TRBJ2-3	.	TGTGCCAGCACTCTTGGACAGAACACAGATACGCAGTATTTT	CASTLGQNTDTQYF
TRBV3-1/TRBV3-2	17	TRBD2	TRBJ2-3	.	TGTGCCAGCAGCCAAGGGGTAGCGGGGGTGGGCACAGATACGCAGTATTTT	CASSQGVAGVGTDTQYF
TRBV5-1	14	.	TRBJ2-7	.	TGCGCCAGCAGCCCCCTGAGGGCCGACTACGAGCAGTACTTC	CASSPLRADYEQYF
TRBV6-2/TRBV6-3	20	TRBD2	TRBJ2-4	.	TGTGCCAGCAGTTACCCCAAGCGGGGGGTCGCCTCTTTAGCCAAAAACATTCAGTACTTC	CASSYPKRGVASLAKNIQYF
TRBV30	12	TRBD1	TRBJ2-7	.	TGTGCCTGGAGTGTACCAGGGGGAGAGCAGTACTTC	CAWSVPGGEQYF
TRBV14	17	.	TRBJ2-1	.	TGTGCCAGCAGCCAAGAATGGGGAGCCAACCTCTACAATGAGCAGTTCTTC	CASSQEWGANLYNEQFF
TRBV3-1/TRBV3-2	14	.	TRBJ2-1	.	TGTGCCAGCAGTCATGGCGGGATGTGGAATGAGCAGTTCTTC	CASSHGGMWNEQFF
TRBV6-5	14	.	TRBJ2-4	.	TGTGCCAGCAGCTCCTCCGCAGGGTCGAACATTCAGTACTTC	CASSSSAGSNIQYF
TRBV6-2/TRBV6-3	15	.	TRBJ1-2	once	TGTGCCAGCAGTTCAGGTGGGCTCCGGGGATATGGCTACACCTTC	CASSSGGLRGYGYTF
TRBV6-1	16	TRBD1	TRBJ1-1	.	TGTGCCAGCAGTGAACGACAGGGCGCATCGAACACTGAAGCTTTCTTT	CASSERQGASNTEAFF
TRBV7-9	12	.	TRBJ2-7	.	TGTGCCAGCAGCTTCCAAACCTACGAGCAGTACTTC	CASSFQTYEQYF
TRBV6-5	16	.	TRBJ1-6	.	TGTGCCAGCAGTTACAGTCTACAGGGCGAAGATTCACCCCTCCACTTT	CASSYSLQGEDSPLHF
TRBV30	15	TRBD2	TRBJ2-3	.	TGTGCCTGGAGTGGACTAGCGGGTCTAGGAGATACGCAGTATTTT	CAWSGLAGLGDTQYF
TRBV6-2/TRBV6-3	14	.	TRBJ1-1	.	TGTGCCAGCAGTTACATGGGCCAGTGGACTGAAGCTTTCTTT	CASSYMGQWTEAFF
TRBV10-1	15	TRBD1	TRBJ2-3	.	TGCGCCAGCATCCAGGGGGCTAATGGCACAGATACGCAGTATTTT	CASIQGANGTDTQYF
TRBV24-1	15	.	TRBJ2-5	.	TGTGCCACCAGTGATTTCCTACAGGGCGAAGAGACCCAGTACTTC	CATSDFLQGEETQYF
TRBV13	15	TRBD1	TRBJ1-4	.	TGTGCCAGCAGCTTAGTTACAGGGGGGACTGAAAAACTGTTTTTT	CASSLVTGGTEKLFF
TRBV7-2	18	.	TRBJ2-1	.	TGTGCCAGCAGCCCCGGGTCTATGGGTCGGAGTTCCTACAATGAGCAGTTCTTC	CASSPGSMGRSSYNEQFF
TRBV11-2	15	TRBD2	TRBJ2-1	.	TGTGCCAGCAGCAACTTAGCGGGCCGCTACAATGAGCAGTTCTTC	CASSNLAGRYNEQFF
TRBV7-3	13	TRBD1	TRBJ1-1	.	TGTGCCAGCAGCGCCCAGGGGGACACTGAAGCTTTCTTT	CASSAQGDTEAFF
TRBV12-3/TRBV12-4	11	.	TRBJ1-1	.	TGTGCCAGCAGCCGGGACACTGAAGCTTTCTTT	CASSRDTEAFF
TRBV19	17	.	TRBJ1-2	.	TGTGCCAGTAGTATACCGACTTCACATGTAATTAACTATGGCTACACCTTC	CASSIPTSHVINYGYTF